This TCR beta chain was recovered during a study of STAT5B mutations in CD4+ large granular lymphocyte leukemia (dated by TCRdb to between 2021 and 2022). About the study as a whole: Among the healthy controls, the CDR3 'QG' motif was associated with a particular HLA allele. Flow cytometry on FACSCanto II or FACSVerse confirmed that purified fractions exceeded 95% purity among lymphocytes. The study compared the TCRbeta repertoires of patients with CD4+ T-cell large granular lymphocyte leukemia against the TCRbeta repertoires of healthy blood donors.

Note on this clone: Its antigen is currently not known. Per-base quality was not reported, and no clone a single base away is much larger than it.

Healthy controls were some 40 blood donors whose buffy coats came from the Finnish Red Cross blood service. All TCR-sequenced material derived from peripheral blood: patient blood samples and healthy donor buffy coats. Peripheral blood mononuclear cells were isolated by Ficoll-Hypaque gradient centrifugation. Magnetic purification was used to isolate CD4+ cells from the buffy coats of the healthy controls. Genomic DNA was extracted with the Gentra Puregene Cell and Tissue kit and quantified on a Qubit 2.0 fluorometer. The immunoSEQ assay at survey resolution was used to sequence TCRbeta rearrangements from genomic DNA. As for the authors' bioinformatics: A lowest detectable productive clonotype frequency of 2.59 x 10-5 was observed in the TCR sequencing data. Only productive TCRbeta rearrangements, meaning sequences that were complete and in-frame, were kept for the analyses. Simpson clonality, calculated in the immunoSEQ Analyzer version 3.0, was used as the measure of sample clonality. Clones were grouped by frequency into very rare, small, medium, large (1-20%) or hyperexpanded (>20%) categories. Generation probabilities were estimated with OLGA 1.2.3, V-gene circos plots were made with VDJtools, specificities were searched in VDJdb, and CDR3 motifs were identified with GLIPH. Entries here come from immuneACCESS through TCRdb and include only in-frame sequences with V and J called. Some clones fail to appear in such tables; in the studies checked, an unresolved V gene covers under half of the shortfall, and the cause of the remainder is unknown. Clone size and the V and J calls come from that table; the DNA yielded D and trimming. This sample lists about 31,000 clones; approximately 91% were detected once. The ten largest clones take up 0.4% to 0.5% of the sample.

Broad study findings and their caveats: Compared with healthy CD4+ repertoires, CD4-sorted patient repertoires appeared more clonal, and this difference remained even after the putative leukemic clones were removed. TRBV06-family usage was enriched among the top patient clones (8/27) compared with healthy controls (2/35). The data were not HLA-matched, and the higher clonality in CD4+ T-LGLL than in CD8+ T-LGLL could be due to the relatively small sample size. The main leukemic clonotypes were found to be private to each patient, although 25% of the main leukemic clonotypes were detected at low frequency in the non-leukemic repertoires of other patients.

Inclusive of the bounding cysteine and phenylalanine, the CDR3 is 14 residues long. Left in the record is the CDR3 DNA by itself, 42 bases read in frame from the first base. CDR1 and CDR2 are drawn from the germline V gene: ENHRY, SYGVKD. Cut back by 4 bases and 1 base, the V and J ends lie 10 bases apart. Sequenced input: CD4+ T cells from blood buffy coats. The source of this sequence is a human donor in good health. The receptor chain draws on TRBV10-3 and TRBJ1-1; 5 matching bases give a weak D call of TRBD1. Here the CDR3 is given as CAISAAGQNTEAFF. The nucleotide sequence is given as TGTGCCATCAGTGCGGCAGGGCAGAACACTGAAGCTTTCTTT.